This TCR beta chain was sequenced in a study of shared clonotypes between healthy human individuals. Libraries were prepared by immunoSEQ multiplex PCR; TCRdb keeps only in-frame clonotypes and omits some of them. The profile shows 800,000 or so clones, 95% to 97% of them singletons. In regard to this clone: The antigen remains undetermined.

Naive CD8 cells were CD45RO-negative, positively selected for CCR7, excluding terminally differentiated effector memory CD45RA+ cells. Donors were healthy HIV-negative adults without recently reported acute infections or vaccinations. Study-wide results and limits: The sampled material consisted only of blood, and tissue repertoires are likely to differ.

The germline CDR1 and CDR2 sequences are MNHEY and SMNVEV (reference sequence). There are 17 residues in the CDR3. The V gene lost 2 bases and the J gene lost 5 bases, with 21 bases spanning the gap. Sequencing used naive CD8+ T cells sorted from blood. V usage is TRBV27 and J usage is TRBJ2-5, with D perhaps matching TRBD2 (6 bases). The receptor was isolated from a man between 25 and 39 years old in good health. The CDR3 bases are TGTGCCAGCAGTTTAGGGACCGGGGACGCGGGAAGGGAGACCCAGTACTTC. Translation gives CASSLGTGDAGRETQYF.